The 24 T cell receptor beta chains in this list originate from one sample, sequenced in a study of post-analysis software for immune sequencing data. Overall study results and limits: The study found TRBV5-6, TRBV5-1 and TRBV20-1 among a few TRBV segments more frequent in patients than controls.

Libraries were made from TCR beta cDNA, and they carried unique molecular identifiers. Using its own MiXCR run on the PCR reads, TCRdb lists one record per CDR3 protein. The table records roughly 670,000 distinct CDR3 sequences, about 60% of them present only once. Their antigens remain unidentified. What was sequenced was blood. The origin of the receptors is a girl aged 2-15 years with multiple sclerosis.

The table lists this clonotype with a few counts. V is TRBV9 and J is TRBJ2-1; D call uncertain. The CDR3 contains 15 residues. Looked up from germline, CDR1 is SGDLS and CDR2 is YYNGEE. With 0 bases removed from V and 3 bases from J, the gap between germline ends came to 10 bases. CDR3 loop: CASSVVAGYYNEQFF. The CDR3 DNA reads as TGTGCCAGCAGCGTAGTTGCCGGTTACTACAATGAGCAGTTCTTC.

The chain recombines TRBV20-1 with TRBJ1-5; weak D call: TRBD1 (5 bases). The CDR3 has 13 amino acids. Trimming stripped 6 bases from V and 11 bases from J, with 20 bases between. The V gene's germline CDR1 is DFQATT and CDR2 SNEGSKA (reference sequence). CDR3 residues: CSARDAVSGAQHF. The CDR3 DNA sequence: TGCAGTGCCCGGGACGCGGTTAGCGGGGCCCAGCATTTT.

The V and J genes are TRBV20-1 and TRBJ2-5, with 7 bases aligning to TRBD2. The DNA end is a closer match to TRBJ2-7, so the J assignment may be wrong. Germline V gives CDR1 DFQATT, CDR2 SNEGSKA (reference sequence). The CDR3 totals 13 residues. In DNA form, the CDR3 reads TGCAGTGCTACTTTGGCGGGAGTGAACGAGCAGTACTTC. It is translated as CSATLAGVNEQYF.

The V and J genes are TRBV10-3 and TRBJ2-2; D may be TRBD1 or TRBD2 (7 bases each). V lost 6 bases to trimming and J lost 2 bases, with 16 bases between them. Per germline, CDR1 ENHRY and CDR2 SYGVKD. CDR3 length equals 16 residues. CDR3 coding DNA: TGTGCCATCAGAAGGGAGGGGGCTCTCAACACCGGGGAGCTGTTTTTT. Translating it yields CAIRREGALNTGELFF.

The V call is TRBV7-9, the J call TRBJ2-5; possible D gene TRBD2, 6 bases. V dropped 1 base and J dropped 2 bases, with 14 bases sitting between them. The CDR3 loop spans 16 amino acids. Germline loops: CDR1 SEHNR, CDR2 FQNEAQ (reference sequence). The CDR3 protein is CASSLGPRGSQETQYF. CDR3 DNA sequence: TGTGCCAGCAGCTTAGGCCCACGGGGGTCACAAGAGACCCAGTACTTC.

The gene calls are TRBV20-1 and TRBJ2-5; D gene uncertain. CDR1 and CDR2 from the germline V gene are DFQATT and SNEGSKA (reference sequence). The CDR3 contains 15 residues. Trimming took off 3 bases at V and 1 base at J, with 15 bases between the two ends. In nucleotides, the CDR3 is TGCAGTGCTAGGGGTGCAGGCGGAACCCAAGAGACCCAGTACTTC. This translates into CSARGAGGTQETQYF.

The V and J genes are TRBV24-1 and TRBJ2-3; no clear D gene. Germline assignment: CDR1 KGHDR and CDR2 SFDVKD. Trimming shortened V by 5 bases and J by 0 bases, and 5 bases separated the two germline ends. The CDR3 sequence is 13 residues long. The CDR3 DNA sequence: TGTGCCACCAGTGCAACCAGCACAGATACGCAGTATTTT. It translates to CATSATSTDTQYF.

V usage is TRBV9 and J usage is TRBJ2-5, with D hard to call. The CDR3 spans 14 residues. Germline CDR1 is SGDLS and CDR2 is YYNGEE. V was shortened by 0 bases and J by 1 base, with 7 bases between the two germline ends. The CDR3 here is CASSVEDGQETQYF. In DNA, the CDR3 is TGTGCCAGCAGCGTAGAGGACGGCCAAGAGACCCAGTACTTC.

This clonotype was seen a handful of times. V is TRBV10-3 and J is TRBJ2-4; 8 bases are shared with TRBD1. With the DNA end fitting TRBJ2-5 better, the J assignment may be wrong. The germline gives CDR1 ENHRY, CDR2 SYGVKD. The CDR3 length is 14 residues. The DNA for the CDR3 is TGTGCTATCGGGGACCGGACAGGGCAAGAGACCCAGTACTTC. As protein: CAIGDRTGQETQYF.

The gene calls are TRBV20-1 and TRBJ2-7; TRBD1 might be the D (5 bases). Germline values: CDR1 DFQATT, CDR2 SNEGSKA (reference sequence). The germline V and J ends were trimmed by 2 bases and 4 bases, with 15 bases remaining between them. The CDR3 runs to 14 residues. This CDR3 is CSARNPRVSYEQYF. The CDR3 nucleotides read TGCAGTGCTAGAAATCCCAGGGTATCGTACGAGCAGTACTTC.

The table lists this clonotype with a few counts. The chain is built from TRBV9 and TRBJ2-5, with D uncertain. The ends were cut back, 0 bases at V and 2 bases at J, with 11 bases in the middle. In germline, CDR1 is SGDLS, CDR2 YYNGEE. The CDR3 runs to 15 residues. CDR3 DNA sequence: TGTGCCAGCAGCGTAGGAACTCAGACTCAAGAGACCCAGTACTTC. Protein: CASSVGTQTQETQYF.

In the case of this clonotype: An end of the junction differs from the germline gene, which may be a read error. The chain employs TRBV12-5 and TRBJ2-1; 7 nucleotides align to TRBD1. The CDR3 is 15 residues long. The germline V gene encodes CDR1 LGHNT and CDR2 FRNRAP. The DNA of the CDR3 is TGTGCTAGTGGTTTGGTAGACAGGGCTTACAATGAACAGTTCTTC. Translated, it gives CASGLVDRAYNEQFF.

The genes are TRBV7-9 and TRBJ2-5; 7 nucleotides agree with TRBD2. Trimming removed 5 bases from V and 5 bases from J; junction bases left unmatched: 8. This CDR3 contains 14 residues. Germline V gene sequence: CDR1 SEHNR, CDR2 FQNEAQ (reference sequence). Here the CDR3 DNA reads TGTGCCAGCAGCGCAATGACTAGCTCGGAGACCCAGTACTTC. Protein sequence: CASSAMTSSETQYF.

The V gene is TRBV20-1, the J gene TRBJ2-3; D might be TRBD1 (5 bases). V was cut by 2 bases and J by 0 bases, with 9 bases left in between. Germline-derived CDR1 and CDR2 are DFQATT and SNEGSKA (reference sequence). The CDR3 contains 14 residues. As DNA, the CDR3 is TGCAGTGCTAGACTAGGGGTTAGCACAGATACGCAGTATTTT. This sequence encodes CSARLGVSTDTQYF.

The rearrangement links TRBV10-3 to TRBJ2-4; no clear D. The better agreement between TRBJ2-5 and the DNA end casts doubt on the J call. CDR1 and CDR2 (germline): ENHRY, SYGVKD. The CDR3 runs to 13 residues. The CDR3 coding sequence is TGTGCCATCAGTGACCGTTTACAAGAGACCCAGTACTTC. Translating it yields CAISDRLQETQYF.

This clonotype appeared a few times. The genes are TRBV7-2 and TRBJ2-7, with 10 bases matching TRBD2. The J segment lost 1 base and the V segment lost 6 bases, leaving 3 bases of the junction unmatched. CDR3 length equals 14 residues. Germline V lookup: CDR1 SGHTA, CDR2 FQGNSA. The CDR3 protein is CASSSLAGSYEQYF. The CDR3 DNA is TGTGCCAGCAGTTCACTAGCGGGATCCTACGAGCAGTACTTC.

The rearrangement links TRBV3-1 to TRBJ2-5; D may match TRBD1 or TRBD2 (6 bases each). The J call is in doubt because the DNA end fits TRBJ2-7 better. This CDR3 is 15 amino acids long. Germline CDR1 reads LGHDT; CDR2 reads YNNKEL (reference sequence). CDR3 nucleotide sequence: TGTGCCAGCAGCCCCGGTCGAGGAGGGGGATGCGAGCAGTACTTC. This translates into CASSPGRGGGCEQYF.

The chain couples TRBV6-6 to TRBJ1-6, with 9 bases matching TRBD1. The CDR3 spans 15 residues. Germline V CDR1 and CDR2: MNHNY, SVGAGI (reference sequence). V lost 0 bases to trimming and J lost 8 bases; unmatched junction nucleotides: 2. The CDR3 is CASSYSRTGDSPLHF. DNA for the CDR3: TGTGCCAGCAGTTACTCCCGGACAGGGGATTCACCCCTCCACTTT.

This chain joins TRBV28 and TRBJ1-2; a weak D match, TRBD1 (5 bases). This CDR3 comprises 15 residues. V was shortened by 6 bases and J by 4 bases, with 18 bases between the two germline ends. Germline V gene lookup returns CDR1 MDHEN and CDR2 SYDVKM. The CDR3 region is CASSPDSPRFYGYTF. The CDR3 bases are TGTGCCAGCAGCCCAGACAGCCCTCGTTTCTATGGCTACACCTTC.

This chain joins TRBV2 and TRBJ2-3; D could derive from TRBD1 or TRBD2 (5 bases each). Germline V gene data show CDR1 as SNHLY and CDR2 as FYNNEI. V shed 8 bases and J shed 5 bases, with 17 bases lying between them. The CDR3 covers 14 residues. The DNA of the CDR3 is TGTGCCAGCCCGGGCTTCAGGGCGGGAGATACGCAGTATTTT. This sequence encodes CASPGFRAGDTQYF.

This clonotype showed up just once. This CDR3 reads CASSVVGSTYNEQFF. The DNA of the CDR3 is TGTGCCAGCAGCGTAGTGGGTAGTACCTACAATGAGCAGTTCTTC. This sequence joins TRBV9 and TRBJ2-1; D not resolved. The CDR3 is made up of 15 amino acids. CDR1 SGDLS and CDR2 YYNGEE come from the germline V gene. V lost 0 bases, J lost 2 bases, and 9 bases lay in between.

This clonotype was seen only a few times. The chain links TRBV5-1 to TRBJ2-5; weak D call: TRBD1 (5 bases). V was pared by 3 bases and J by 1 base, with 13 bases between. The CDR3 has 15 amino acids. The germline gives CDR1 SGHRS, CDR2 YFSETQ. The CDR3 protein is CASSSTDNRQETQYF. Written as DNA, the CDR3 is TGCGCCAGCAGCTCGACGGACAACCGCCAAGAGACCCAGTACTTC. The full variable domain, in which reference TRBV5-1 and TRBJ2-5 provide the parts outside the CDR3, is KAGVTQTPRYLIKTRGQQVTLSCSPISGHRSVSWYQQTPGQGLQFLFEYFSETQRNKGNFPGRFSGRQFSNSRSEMNVSTLELGDSALYLCASSSTDNRQETQYFGPGTRLLVL.

The rearrangement joins TRBV20-1 to TRBJ2-5, with D uncertain. Near its end, the DNA agrees better with TRBJ2-7, so the J call may be wrong. The CDR3 spans 13 residues. The germline CDR1 and CDR2 sequences are DFQATT and SNEGSKA (reference sequence). The CDR3 here is CSSASRWESEQYF. The CDR3 DNA reads TGCAGTTCCGCAAGTAGGTGGGAATCCGAGCAGTACTTC.

This clonotype was seen a handful of times. V is TRBV7-6 and J is TRBJ1-2; D is uncertain. Per germline, CDR1 SGHVS and CDR2 FNYEAQ. Trimming removed 1 base from V and 3 bases from J, with 9 bases in between. The CDR3 totals 14 residues. CDR3 bases: TGTGCCAGCAGCTTAGGTTTGAGGGACTATGGCTACACCTTC. Translated, it gives CASSLGLRDYGYTF.